This TCR beta chain was observed in a study of CD8+ T cells in alopecia areata. Study overall: Among treated patients, oral tofacitinib was administered at 5 to 10 mg twice daily. Study-level results: With tofacitinib ongoing, many expanded lesional clones persisted in both scalp and blood.

Notes on this clone: The antigen remains undetermined.

After isolation, RNA underwent reverse transcription to generate cDNA as the sequencing template. Sequencing used immunoSEQ multiplex PCR; TCRdb keeps in-frame clones, though not all of them. This table holds about 64,000 clones, around 42% found once. Noted treatment: oral pan-JAK inhibitor, 5-10 mg twice daily. Researchers gathered lesional scalp punch biopsies and peripheral blood from patients with alopecia areata. This CDR3 comprises 17 residues. Germline loops: CDR1 LNHNV, CDR2 YYDKDF (reference sequence). The J segment lost 8 bases and the V segment lost 5 bases, leaving 16 bases of the junction unmatched.

This chain joins TRBV15 and TRBJ2-1; TRBD2 aligns across 9 bases. This receptor was obtained from a human donor with alopecia areata. Specimen: CD8+ T cells sorted from blood, collected at approximately week 37, from a patient treated with tofacitinib. The CDR3 is CATSSQSGGRALDEQFF. The DNA for the CDR3 is TGTGCCACCAGCTCCCAGTCGGGCGGGAGGGCCCTCGATGAGCAGTTCTTC.